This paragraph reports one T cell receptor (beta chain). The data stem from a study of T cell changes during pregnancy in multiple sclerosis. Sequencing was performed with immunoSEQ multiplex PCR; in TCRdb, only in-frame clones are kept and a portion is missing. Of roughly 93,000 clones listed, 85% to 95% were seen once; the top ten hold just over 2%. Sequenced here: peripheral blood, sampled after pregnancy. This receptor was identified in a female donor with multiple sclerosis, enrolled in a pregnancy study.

Here the CDR3 DNA reads TGTGCCAGCAGCCCAGACGGATACTATGAAGCTTTCTTT. It codes for CASSPDGYYEAFF. The chain joins TRBV5-8 to TRBJ1-1; D not resolved. The germline V and J ends were trimmed by 4 bases and 7 bases, with 14 bases remaining between them. The CDR3 totals 13 residues. CDR1 is SGHTS, CDR2 YDEGEE, per germline.